Each of the 10 T cell receptor beta chains below was sequenced from the same sample in a study of blood T cell repertoires in COVID-19. Assay used: immunoSEQ multiplex PCR; TCRdb lists only in-frame clones, some missing. The table has about 380,000 clones, nearly 90% seen once. Sequences were obtained from peripheral blood. The receptors come from a man younger than 35 with active or convalescent COVID-19.

This clone was detected many times. The rearrangement joins TRBV7-6 to TRBJ2-5; D unclear. The V gene lost 2 bases and the J gene lost 2 bases, with 9 bases spanning the gap. This CDR3 has 14 residues. The germline gives CDR1 SGHVS, CDR2 FNYEAQ. In DNA form, the CDR3 reads TGTGCCAGCAGCTTAAGCGTTGGACAAGAGACCCAGTACTTC. It translates to CASSLSVGQETQYF.

The chain recombines TRBV19 with TRBJ1-1; 10 bases match TRBD1. CDR3 length: 12 amino acids. V lost 4 bases to trimming and J lost 13 bases; unmatched junction nucleotides: 6. Germline lookup yields CDR1 LNHDA and CDR2 SQIVND (reference sequence). In nucleotides, the CDR3 is TGTGCCAGTAGTACAGGACAGGGGGATGGTTTCTTT. This sequence encodes CASSTGQGDGFF. The full variable domain, in which reference TRBV19 and TRBJ1-1 provide the parts outside the CDR3, is DGGITQSPKYLFRKEGQNVTLSCEQNLNHDAMYWYRQDPGQGLRLIYYSQIVNDFQKGDIAEGYSVSREKKESFPLTVTSAQKNPTAFYLCASSTGQGDGFFGQGTRLTVV.

The V and J genes are TRBV10-3 and TRBJ2-2; 13 bases align to TRBD2. CDR1 ENHRY and CDR2 SYGVKD come from the germline V gene. The CDR3 contains 15 residues. The V gene end was trimmed by 7 bases and the J gene end by 6 bases; junction bases not matched to a gene: 5. CDR3 region: CAINRLAGGAGELFF. The CDR3, as DNA: TGTGCCATCAATAGACTAGCGGGAGGTGCCGGGGAGCTGTTTTTT.

This clone was detected once. The rearrangement links TRBV5-1 to TRBJ2-5, with D uncertain. Germline V gene data show CDR1 as SGHRS and CDR2 as YFSETQ. The CDR3 is 12 residues long. V was clipped by 6 bases and J by 5 bases, with 11 bases between them. The CDR3: CASKRPGETQYF. DNA for the CDR3: TGCGCCAGCAAAAGGCCCGGGGAGACCCAGTACTTC.

This clone came up a few times. The rearrangement links TRBV6-2 or TRBV6-3 to TRBJ2-5; 12 positions agree with TRBD2. The V gene end was trimmed by 2 bases and the J gene end by 4 bases; junction bases not matched to a gene: 2. The germline gives CDR1 MNHEY, CDR2 SVGEGT. This CDR3 spans 15 amino acids. This CDR3 reads CASSYTGLAGETQYF. The CDR3 coding sequence is TGTGCCAGCAGTTACACGGGACTAGCGGGAGAGACCCAGTACTTC.

The gene calls are TRBV9 and TRBJ2-7; 9 nucleotides align to TRBD1. Germline V gives CDR1 SGDLS, CDR2 YYNGEE. CDR3 length equals 14 residues. The J segment lost 2 bases and the V segment lost 7 bases, leaving 7 bases of the junction unmatched. The CDR3 region has the DNA TGTGCCAGCTCCGGGACAGGGACGACCTACGAGCAGTACTTC. Translation: CASSGTGTTYEQYF.

The genes are TRBV28 and TRBJ2-7, with TRBD2 matching over 7 bases. Looked up from germline, CDR1 is MDHEN and CDR2 is SYDVKM. V was pared by 5 bases and J by 3 bases, with 4 bases of the junction left unmatched. This CDR3 spans 13 amino acids. The CDR3: CASSPGLNYEQYF. The CDR3 DNA reads as TGTGCCAGCAGTCCGGGACTAAACTACGAGCAGTACTTC. The entire variable domain, with the rest obtained from reference TRBV28 and TRBJ2-7, is as follows: DVKVTQSSRYLVKRTGEKVFLECVQDMDHENMFWYRQDPGLGLRLIYFSYDVKMKEKGDIPEGYSVSREKKERFSLILESASTNQTSMYLCASSPGLNYEQYFGPGTRLTVT.

The chain joins TRBV5-6 to TRBJ1-6; TRBD1 agrees at 8 bases. After removal of 1 base from V and 10 bases from J, the junction contained 10 bases not matched to a gene. Germline V gives CDR1 SGHDT, CDR2 YYEEEE. The CDR3 totals 16 residues. The CDR3: CASSLPGTGGGSPLHF. CDR3 bases: TGTGCCAGCAGCTTGCCCGGAACAGGGGGAGGATCACCCCTCCACTTT.

This chain links TRBV14 with TRBJ2-5; possible D gene TRBD1, 5 bases. V was clipped by 1 base and J by 2 bases, with 14 bases between them. Germline CDR1 and CDR2: SGHDN and FVKESK. The CDR3 length is 16 residues. For the CDR3, the DNA is TGTGCCAGCAGCCAAGTCGTCAGGGTAGAGCAAGAGACCCAGTACTTC. This encodes CASSQVVRVEQETQYF. The full variable domain, rest sourced from reference TRBV14 and TRBJ2-5, is EAGVTQFPSHSVIEKGQTVTLRCDPISGHDNLYWYRRVMGKEIKFLLHFVKESKQDESGMPNNRFLAERTGGTYSTLKVQPAELEDSGVYFCASSQVVRVEQETQYFGPGTRLLVL.

In this sample, this clone turned up a few times. The rearrangement uses TRBV5-1 and TRBJ1-2; 7 nucleotides match TRBD1. The germline V gene encodes CDR1 SGHRS and CDR2 YFSETQ. The CDR3 runs 12 residues. Germline trimming cut 5 bases from V and 2 bases from J; bases unmatched to any gene: 0. The CDR3 loop reads CASRTGNYGYTF. The CDR3 DNA sequence: TGCGCCAGCAGGACAGGGAACTATGGCTACACCTTC.